This T cell receptor beta chain was obtained from a study of blood T cells in healthy people across ages. Background on the study: Per every two T cells, about one barcoded beta molecule was captured by template switching. Findings of the study overall: A conclusive naive versus antigen-experienced comparison was prevented by the unsorted PBMCs. Lack of knowledge of donor CMV status possibly confounded expanded clonotype changes.

Sample-barcoded 5' priming and a J-beta primer mix drove a second PCR of 7 to 11 cycles. TCRdb independently ran MiXCR on the 5' RACE reads; one entry per CDR3 protein. The sample holds roughly 650,000 distinct CDR3 sequences; about 34% are singletons and the top ten take 15%. V lost 3 bases and J lost 5, with 12 bases in between. Germline V gene data show CDR1 as SGDLS and CDR2 as YYNGEE. The CDR3 extends over 14 amino acids. This clonotype appeared many times. Its antigen is unknown. The sample comprised blood. The chain recombines TRBV9 with TRBJ2-1; D remains unclear. The receptor comes from a woman older than 75 in good health. The CDR3 DNA reads TGTGCCAGCAGCGGGTCGGGCTCGAACAATGAGCAGTTCTTC. Translation: CASSGSGSNNEQFF.